Following are 16 T cell receptor beta chains from one sample sequenced in a study of cytomegalovirus exposure and HLA in healthy donors. The PCR used 60 Vbeta and 13 Jbeta primers. Profiled with immunoSEQ multiplex PCR; TCRdb holds only in-frame clones, not every one. The sample totals about 51,000 clones. Sequencing used PBMCs. The receptors come from a female donor in good health and CMV-seronegative.

The V call is TRBV7-9, the J call TRBJ2-1; 13 positions match TRBD2. Germline V gene lookup returns CDR1 SEHNR and CDR2 FQNEAQ (reference sequence). CDR3 length equals 17 residues. V was clipped by 5 bases and J by 3 bases; unmatched bases: 7. The CDR3 coding sequence is TGTGCCAGCAGCCCACTAGCGGGAGGGGACGTCTACAATGAGCAGTTCTTC. Amino acids: CASSPLAGGDVYNEQFF.

The genes are TRBV19 and TRBJ2-3; 10 bases line up with TRBD2. In germline, CDR1 is LNHDA, CDR2 SQIVND (reference sequence). Trimming removed 7 bases from V and 2 bases from J; junction bases left unmatched: 9. This CDR3 region has 16 residues. CDR3 sequence: CASTPAGGPNTDTQYF. Written as DNA, the CDR3 is TGTGCCAGTACCCCAGCGGGGGGGCCTAACACAGATACGCAGTATTTT. Full variable domain (missing parts from reference TRBV19 and TRBJ2-3): DGGITQSPKYLFRKEGQNVTLSCEQNLNHDAMYWYRQDPGQGLRLIYYSQIVNDFQKGDIAEGYSVSREKKESFPLTVTSAQKNPTAFYLCASTPAGGPNTDTQYFGPGTRLTVL.

The J gene is TRBJ1-2, the V gene TRBV19; maybe TRBD1 (6 bases). Germline-derived CDR1 and CDR2 are LNHDA and SQIVND (reference sequence). The ends were cut back, 3 bases at V and 7 bases at J, with 18 bases in the middle. This CDR3 has 15 residues. The CDR3 region has the DNA TGTGCCAGTAGTATTAGGGCAGGGGCTGCTGCTGGCTACACCTTC. The encoded protein is CASSIRAGAAAGYTF. The full variable domain, its missing parts supplied by reference TRBV19 and TRBJ1-2, is DGGITQSPKYLFRKEGQNVTLSCEQNLNHDAMYWYRQDPGQGLRLIYYSQIVNDFQKGDIAEGYSVSREKKESFPLTVTSAQKNPTAFYLCASSIRAGAAAGYTFGSGTRLTVV.

The chain couples TRBV18 to TRBJ2-5; TRBD1 might be the D (6 bases). This CDR3 is 15 amino acids long. Trimming removed 7 bases from V and 4 bases from J, with 19 bases in between. Per the germline V gene, CDR1 is KGHSH and CDR2 is LQKENI. DNA of the CDR3: TGTGCCAGCTTCGGACAGTCAACAAGGGGAGAGACCCAGTACTTC. Protein sequence: CASFGQSTRGETQYF.

The V call is TRBV19, the J call TRBJ1-1, with D possibly TRBD1 on 6 matching bases. CDR3 length: 16 residues. Germline CDR1 is LNHDA and CDR2 is SQIVND (reference sequence). Trimming removed 4 bases from V and 3 bases from J, with 18 bases in between. CDR3 sequence: CASSKGGRGSHTEAFF. The CDR3 bases are TGTGCCAGTAGTAAGGGGGGGAGAGGCTCACACACTGAAGCTTTCTTT.

The gene calls are TRBV29-1 and TRBJ1-4; the match to TRBD1 covers 8 bases. V lost 8 bases and J lost 6; bases outside the gene matches: 8. This CDR3 has 13 residues. Germline V CDR1 and CDR2: SQVTM, ANQGSEA. The chain's CDR3 is CSSRQGHDEKLFF. The CDR3 region has the DNA TGCAGCTCCAGACAGGGGCATGATGAAAAACTGTTTTTT.

The genes are TRBV7-6 and TRBJ2-7; 11 bases are shared with TRBD2. CDR3 length: 19 residues. Germline CDR1 and CDR2: SGHVS and FNYEAQ. The V segment lost 1 base and the J segment 5 bases; nucleotides outside the gene matches: 16. The CDR3 spells CASSLGRGLAVTLSDEQYF. CDR3 DNA sequence: TGTGCCAGCAGCTTAGGAAGGGGACTAGCGGTTACGCTTTCGGACGAGCAGTACTTC.

The CDR3 nucleotides are TGTGCCAGCAGTACCGGACAGAAAACGAACACTGAAGCTTTCTTT. It translates to CASSTGQKTNTEAFF. This chain links TRBV27 with TRBJ1-1; a weak D match, TRBD1 (6 bases). Deletions cut 5 bases from V and 1 base from J, with 14 bases between. This CDR3 contains 15 residues. Germline CDR1 MNHEY, CDR2 SMNVEV (reference sequence).

The rearrangement joins TRBV29-1 to TRBJ2-3, with TRBD2 identical over 10 bases. The CDR3 extends over 14 amino acids. The V gene end was trimmed by 7 bases and the J gene end by 4 bases; junction bases not matched to a gene: 8. Germline loops: CDR1 SQVTM, CDR2 ANQGSEA. This CDR3 reads CSASGRAVADTQYF. CDR3 DNA sequence: TGCAGCGCAAGCGGGAGGGCCGTCGCAGATACGCAGTATTTT.

The CDR3 DNA reads TGTGCCAGCAGTCAGGGGGCCGGTAATGAAAAACTGTTTTTT. Its protein product is CASSQGAGNEKLFF. The V and J genes are TRBV7-9 and TRBJ1-4, with 8 bases identical to TRBD1. Trimming at V came to 6 bases and at J to 4 bases, leaving 4 bases not matched to a gene. This CDR3 spans 14 amino acids. Germline assignment: CDR1 SEHNR and CDR2 FQNEAQ (reference sequence).

The gene calls are TRBV9 and TRBJ2-7; 7 bases line up with TRBD1. This CDR3 has 14 amino acids. The J segment lost 3 bases and the V segment lost 3 bases, leaving 6 bases of the junction unmatched. Germline V gene data show CDR1 as SGDLS and CDR2 as YYNGEE. The CDR3 nucleotides read TGTGCCAGCAGCGCCCGGGACAGATACTACGAGCAGTACTTC. This codes for CASSARDRYYEQYF.

This chain joins TRBV30 and TRBJ2-3; possibly TRBD2 for D (6 bases). Germline CDR1 and CDR2: GTSNPN and SVGIG (reference sequence). Trimming left V 4 bases short and J 1 base short, with 12 bases between. CDR3 length equals 14 residues. In DNA form, the CDR3 reads TGTGCCTGGACTCGGGGGTCGGGCACAGATACGCAGTATTTT. It encodes CAWTRGSGTDTQYF. Using reference TRBV30 and TRBJ2-3 for the parts outside the CDR3, the full variable domain is SQTIHQWPATLVQPVGSPLSLECTVEGTSNPNLYWYRQAAGRGLQLLFYSVGIGQISSEVPQNLSASRPQDRQFILSSKKLLLSDSGFYLCAWTRGSGTDTQYFGPGTRLTVL.

The chain carries TRBV6-1 and TRBJ1-2; possible D gene TRBD1, 6 bases. The CDR3 length is 12 residues. The germline gives CDR1 MNHNS, CDR2 SASEGT. The V end was cut by 7 bases, the J end by 4 bases, with 10 bases between. The CDR3, as DNA: TGTGCCAGCACAGGGGATGGCTATGGCTACACCTTC. Residues: CASTGDGYGYTF.

This clone ranks as medium-sized in terms of frequency. At one end the junction does not follow the germline gene, possibly because of a read error. The V and J genes are TRBV5-5 and TRBJ1-4, with D hard to call. Germline V gene sequence: CDR1 SGHKS, CDR2 YYEKEE (reference sequence). This CDR3 has 10 residues. The CDR3 loop is CASSLVGIWF. The CDR3 DNA follows: TGTGCCAGCAGCTTGGTTGGCATATGGTTT.

The rearrangement joins TRBV10-3 to TRBJ2-7; TRBD1 matches 7 bases. The CDR3 extends over 15 amino acids. CDR1 is ENHRY and CDR2 is SYGVKD in the germline V gene. The V gene end was trimmed by 0 bases and the J gene end by 2 bases; junction bases not matched to a gene: 4. This CDR3 is CAISESTGIPYEQYF. CDR3 DNA: TGTGCCATCAGTGAGTCGACAGGGATCCCCTACGAGCAGTACTTC.

The V call is TRBV18, the J call TRBJ1-3; D uncertain. The V gene's germline CDR1 is KGHSH and CDR2 LQKENI. There are 15 residues in the CDR3. Trimming removed 0 bases at V and 4 bases at J, with 10 bases between. The CDR3 is CASSPPAAGGNTIYF. Written as DNA, the CDR3 is TGTGCCAGCTCACCACCAGCCGCGGGAGGAAACACCATATATTTT.